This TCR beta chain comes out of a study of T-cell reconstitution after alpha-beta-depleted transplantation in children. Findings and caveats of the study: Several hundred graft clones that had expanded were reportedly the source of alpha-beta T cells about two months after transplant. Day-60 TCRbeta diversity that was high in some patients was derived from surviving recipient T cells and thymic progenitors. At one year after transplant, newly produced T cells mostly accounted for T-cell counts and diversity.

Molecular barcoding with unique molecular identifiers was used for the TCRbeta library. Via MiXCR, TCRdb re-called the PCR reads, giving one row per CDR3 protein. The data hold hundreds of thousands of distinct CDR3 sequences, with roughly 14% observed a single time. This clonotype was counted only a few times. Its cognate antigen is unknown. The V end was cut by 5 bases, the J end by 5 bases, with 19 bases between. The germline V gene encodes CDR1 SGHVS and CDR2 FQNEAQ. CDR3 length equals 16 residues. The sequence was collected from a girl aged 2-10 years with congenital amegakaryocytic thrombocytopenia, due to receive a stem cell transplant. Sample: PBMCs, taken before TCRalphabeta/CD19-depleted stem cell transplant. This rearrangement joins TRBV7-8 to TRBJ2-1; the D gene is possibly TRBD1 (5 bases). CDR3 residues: CASSITSGNWNNEQFF. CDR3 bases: TGTGCCAGCAGCATCACCTCAGGGAATTGGAACAATGAGCAGTTCTTC. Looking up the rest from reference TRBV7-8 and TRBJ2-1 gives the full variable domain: GAGVSQSPRYKVAKRGQDVALRCDPISGHVSLFWYQQALGQGPEFLTYFQNEAQLDKSGLPSDRFFAERPEGSVSTLKIQRTQQEDSAVYLCASSITSGNWNNEQFFGPGTRLTVL.